The rows below give T cell receptor beta chains drawn from one sample of a study of cytomegalovirus exposure and HLA in healthy donors. Measured with immunoSEQ multiplex PCR; TCRdb has only the in-frame clones, and not every one. This sample has 35,000 to 45,000 clones; about half occur once, and the top ten carry 6%. Sequenced material: PBMCs. The receptors shown here come from a man aged 60 to 75 in good health and CMV-seronegative. Each CDR3 is given without its conserved first and last residue. The order of the fields is V gene, J gene, CDR3 length, CDR3 protein.

TRBV30,TRBJ1-1,10,GLDRRNTEAF
TRBV7-2,TRBJ1-2,13,ASSWGGRINYGYT
TRBV5-1,.,11,ASSFWDSYEQY
TRBV4-3,TRBJ2-7,13,ASSQDVNRVYEQY
TRBV6-5,TRBJ2-3,13,ASSSSDRVGDTQY
TRBV10-2,TRBJ1-5,10,ASGTGNQPQH
TRBV10-3,TRBJ2-5,14,AISVNQRAAQETQY
TRBV7-9,TRBJ2-7,10,ATSPLLYEQY
TRBV2,TRBJ1-2,12,ASSTVRVPYGYT
TRBV10-3,TRBJ2-5,11,AISGSRGETQY
TRBV7-6,TRBJ2-1,12,ASSLDFSYNEQF
TRBV7-2,TRBJ2-7,12,ASTQTGLEYEQY
TRBV27,TRBJ2-3,10,ASSFPGGVGY
TRBV10-2,TRBJ2-7,11,ASLLAGAYEQY
TRBV13,TRBJ1-2,10,ASSRTAYGYT
TRBV6-5,TRBJ1-1,13,ASSYSGGMNTEAF
TRBV7-2,TRBJ1-3,14,ASSFLYDYSGNTIY
TRBV1,TRBJ2-1,16,TSSQGRELDDSYNEQF
TRBV29-1,TRBJ2-7,12,SVEEGQGSYEQY
TRBV5-4,TRBJ2-3,12,ASSLPPRGDTQY
TRBV25-1,TRBJ2-1,12,ASSDPGLNNEQF
TRBV7-2,TRBJ1-2,14,ASSLATGKGSHGYT
TRBV19,TRBJ2-7,10,ASSDDRGGQY
TRBV4-3,TRBJ2-3,13,ASSLEGTGTDTQY
TRBV5-6,TRBJ2-1,11,ASSLGQYNEQF
TRBV6-1,TRBJ2-7,11,ASSRGLLYEQY
TRBV2,TRBJ2-1,8,ASGGDEQF
TRBV11-2,TRBJ2-7,12,ASSFGGAAYEQY
TRBV6-5,TRBJ1-5,12,ASSPTGHNQPQH
TRBV5-1,TRBJ1-5,12,ASSLGQTGQPQH
TRBV10-3,TRBJ2-7,13,AISDGGRLFYEQY
TRBV6-6,TRBJ2-2,12,ASSGQGGAGELF
TRBV25-1,TRBJ1-1,12,ASTQTGFNTEAF
TRBV5-4,TRBJ1-1,14,ASSHGQNLMNTEAF
TRBV29-1,TRBJ2-1,12,SVSQLAAYNEQF
TRBV29-1,TRBJ2-7,10,SARTGYYEQY
TRBV27,TRBJ1-1,13,ASLPRTGGRTEAF
TRBV4-2,TRBJ2-1,13,ASSQGLAPDSEQF
TRBV6-1,TRBJ2-7,12,ASSVVGAGSGQY
TRBV29-1,TRBJ2-5,11,SVVTAGWETQY
TRBV19,TRBJ2-5,11,ASSLRGRETQY
TRBV11-2,TRBJ2-5,12,ASSSRADGGAQY
TRBV5-1,TRBJ2-7,12,ASSLGGTGHEQY
TRBV19,TRBJ1-5,12,ASSPQGSNQPQH
TRBV5-1,TRBJ1-2,15,ASTWTGDPLANYGYT
TRBV30,TRBJ1-5,11,AWRRDSNQPQH
TRBV5-1,TRBJ2-2,14,ASSTGLAGATGELF
TRBV7-8,TRBJ2-7,13,ASSLYGQGSYEQY
TRBV19,TRBJ2-2,12,ASKGQGAAGELF
TRBV27,TRBJ1-1,9,ASTGFTEAF
TRBV6-1,TRBJ2-7,14,ASSERRGLLSYEQY
TRBV7-2,TRBJ2-7,12,ASSPRRDSYEQY
TRBV5-6,TRBJ2-7,13,ASSFGGRSSYEQY
TRBV5-4,TRBJ2-1,13,ASSPGTSGRDEQF
TRBV7-6,TRBJ2-3,14,ASSLGLAERVDTQY
TRBV15,TRBJ1-5,12,ATSMDTSNQPQH
TRBV5-8,TRBJ1-5,11,ASTPGGTGPQH